The 17 T cell receptor beta chains reported below all come from one sample, sequenced in a study of CD8+CD57+ T cells in acquired aplastic anemia. Patients included in sequencing had previously demonstrated CD8+CD57+ cell expansion by flow cytometry. Genomic DNA templated the TCR beta VDJ and CDR3 profiling. Using its own MiXCR run on the reads, TCRdb lists one record per CDR3 protein. This table has about 290,000 distinct CDR3 sequences, approximately 60% appearing once. Material for sequencing was sorted CD4+, CD8+, or CD8+CD57+ T cells (not recorded which) from PBMCs. These receptor sequences come from a human donor with aplastic anemia.

The sample holds many counts of this clonotype. In DNA form, the CDR3 reads TGTGCCAGCAAACTAGCGGGGCTCACAGATACGCAGTATTTT. It specifies CASKLAGLTDTQYF. V and J are TRBV6-1 and TRBJ2-3; 10 positions agree with TRBD2. The CDR3 is 14 residues long. The junction had 3 bases not matched to a gene; V was cut back by 7 bases and J by 2 bases. CDR1 MNHNS and CDR2 SASEGT come from the germline V gene.

The sample holds many counts of this clonotype. This chain links TRBV15 with TRBJ1-2; the match to TRBD1 covers 9 bases. Per the germline V gene, CDR1 is LNHNV and CDR2 is YYDKDF (reference sequence). The CDR3 runs 16 residues. The ends lost 0 bases at V and 8 bases at J; junction bases unmatched: 10. CDR3 bases: TGTGCCACCAGCAGAGATCTTAAAGAGGACAGGGGAGGCTACACCTTC. This translates into CATSRDLKEDRGGYTF.

The V and J genes are TRBV24-1 and TRBJ2-1, with TRBD1 matching 8 bases. The CDR3 contains 15 residues. J gave up 4 bases and V 3 bases, and 4 bases lay outside the gene matches. Per the germline V gene, CDR1 is KGHDR and CDR2 is SFDVKD. CDR3 region: CATSDPGTGYNEQFF. Here the CDR3 DNA reads TGTGCCACCAGTGATCCCGGGACAGGTTACAATGAGCAGTTCTTC.

The chain joins TRBV12-3 or TRBV12-4 to TRBJ2-1; D is possibly TRBD1 or TRBD2 (5 bases each). The CDR3 length is 15 residues. With 6 bases removed from V and 7 bases from J, the gap between germline ends came to 19 bases. CDR3: CASRKTGRGSNEQFF. The CDR3 DNA sequence: TGTGCCAGCAGGAAAACGGGGCGAGGGTCGAATGAGCAGTTCTTC.

This clonotype was counted many times. The CDR3, as DNA: TGTGCCACCTCCCCTGCTGGCCTTACGAACACCGGGGAGCTGTTTTTT. Protein: CATSPAGLTNTGELFF. The chain recombines TRBV19 with TRBJ2-2; no clear D. The length of the CDR3 is 16 residues. The V and J ends lost 10 bases and 0 bases respectively, with 18 bases between them. The germline V gene has CDR1 LNHDA and CDR2 SQIVND (reference sequence). Based on the CDR3 plus reference TRBV19 and TRBJ2-2, the full variable domain is DGGITQSPKYLFRKEGQNVTLSCEQNLNHDAMYWYRQDPGQGLRLIYYSQIVNDFQKGDIAEGYSVSREKKESFPLTVTSAQKNPTAFYLCATSPAGLTNTGELFFGEGSRLTVL.

This chain connects TRBV19 to TRBJ2-5, with TRBD1 as a possible D gene (5 bases). V shed 6 bases and J shed 0 bases, with 11 bases lying between them. The length of the CDR3 is 14 residues. Germline lookup yields CDR1 LNHDA and CDR2 SQIVND (reference sequence). The CDR3 coding sequence is TGTGCCAGTAGCCAGACAGTGTACCAAGAGACCCAGTACTTC. Protein: CASSQTVYQETQYF.

V is TRBV6-5 and J is TRBJ2-1; D is uncertain. Trimming pared 0 bases from V and 4 bases from J, leaving 13 bases between. CDR3 length equals 16 residues. From germline, CDR1 is MNHEY and CDR2 SVGAGI. The CDR3 DNA reads as TGTGCCAGCAGTTACTCCCCAGGATCAACATACAATGAGCAGTTCTTC. It yields the protein CASSYSPGSTYNEQFF.

This clonotype showed up many times. The rearrangement uses TRBV6-5 and TRBJ1-1; TRBD1 matches at 10 bases. Germline CDR1 MNHEY, CDR2 SVGAGI. V lost 5 bases, J lost 5 bases, and 14 bases stayed unmatched. The CDR3 is 17 amino acids. CDR3 in amino acids: CASSPTGTGVRRTEAFF. CDR3 nucleotides: TGTGCCAGCAGTCCTACCGGGACAGGGGTTAGGCGGACTGAAGCTTTCTTT.

The V call is TRBV24-1, the J call TRBJ1-5, with D perhaps matching TRBD1 (5 bases). The CDR3 runs to 15 residues. Germline V gene data show CDR1 as KGHDR and CDR2 as SFDVKD. V was cut by 4 bases and J by 0 bases, with 9 bases left in between. The CDR3 is CATSEAGTSNQPQHF. CDR3 in DNA: TGTGCCACCAGTGAAGCAGGGACTAGCAATCAGCCCCAGCATTTT.

This chain uses TRBV6-6 with TRBJ2-3; D unresolved. Germline CDR1 is MNHNY and CDR2 is SVGAGI (reference sequence). The CDR3 spans 13 residues. Trimming pared 8 bases from V and 13 bases from J, leaving 22 bases between. The chain's CDR3 is CASGSFGWAVKYF. The CDR3 DNA is TGTGCCAGCGGTTCATTCGGGTGGGCCGTTAAGTATTTT.

This clonotype was detected ten times or more. V and J are TRBV7-8 and TRBJ2-7; 11 bases match TRBD2. The J segment lost 3 bases and the V segment lost 0 bases, leaving 10 bases of the junction unmatched. Germline CDR1 reads SGHVS; CDR2 reads FQNEAQ. The length of the CDR3 is 18 residues. The CDR3 coding sequence is TGTGCCAGCAGCTTAGCCTTTATAGGGACTAGCGGAGTCTACGAGCAGTACTTC. Translating it yields CASSLAFIGTSGVYEQYF. The full variable domain, its missing parts supplied by reference TRBV7-8 and TRBJ2-7, is GAGVSQSPRYKVAKRGQDVALRCDPISGHVSLFWYQQALGQGPEFLTYFQNEAQLDKSGLPSDRFFAERPEGSVSTLKIQRTQQEDSAVYLCASSLAFIGTSGVYEQYFGPGTRLTVT.

This clonotype appeared many times. CDR3 sequence reads: CASRPGGASTDTQYF. The DNA for the CDR3 is TGTGCCAGCAGACCCGGGGGGGCTAGCACAGATACGCAGTATTTT. The chain recombines TRBV9 with TRBJ2-3; 8 bases are shared with TRBD2. V shed 5 bases, J shed 0 bases, and the junction held 5 bases outside the gene matches. Germline CDR1 SGDLS, CDR2 YYNGEE. The CDR3 is 15 residues long.

This chain joins TRBV6-5 and TRBJ1-4; maybe TRBD1 (6 bases). Trimming left V 2 bases short and J 8 bases short, with 18 bases between. Per the germline V gene, CDR1 is MNHEY and CDR2 is SVGAGI. The CDR3 length is 16 residues. Here the CDR3 reads CASSYAGGGGGEKLFF. CDR3 nucleotides: TGTGCCAGCAGTTACGCCGGTGGAGGGGGAGGGGAAAAACTGTTTTTT.

The CDR3 DNA sequence: TGTGCCAGTAGTACGGGACAGGGGAATTCACCCCTCCACTTT. It yields the protein CASSTGQGNSPLHF. The chain combines TRBV19 with TRBJ1-6, with 10 bases matching TRBD1. This CDR3 comprises 14 residues. The V and J ends lost 4 bases and 7 bases, in that order; junction bases with no gene match: 1. The V gene's germline CDR1 is LNHDA and CDR2 SQIVND (reference sequence).

Worth noting for this clonotype: Compared with germline, one end of the junction differs, possibly owing to a read error. This rearrangement joins TRBV7-9 to TRBJ2-7; 8 positions match TRBD1. CDR1 is SEHNR and CDR2 is FQNEAQ in the germline V gene (reference sequence). This CDR3 comprises 14 residues. CDR3 loop: CASSSRDRRYERYF. For the CDR3, the DNA is TGTGCCAGCAGCTCCCGGGACAGGAGGTACGAGCGGTACTTC. The complete variable domain, with remaining parts taken from reference TRBV7-9 and TRBJ2-7, reads DTGVSQNPRHKITKRGQNVTFRCDPISEHNRLYWYRQTLGQGPEFLTYFQNEAQLEKSRLLSDRFSAERPKGSFSTLEIQRTEQGDSAMYLCASSSRDRRYERYFGPGTRLTVT.

The genes are TRBV7-2 and TRBJ2-2; TRBD2 agrees at 9 bases. Trimming at V came to 6 bases and at J to 2 bases, leaving 4 bases not matched to a gene. The CDR3 extends over 15 amino acids. The germline gives CDR1 SGHTA, CDR2 FQGNSA. Here the CDR3 reads CASRPAGGNTGELFF. CDR3 DNA: TGTGCCAGCAGACCAGCGGGAGGTAACACCGGGGAGCTGTTTTTT.

This clonotype was recorded only once. This could be a read error, since a much larger clone is one nucleotide away. CDR3 in DNA: TGTGCCAACAGTGCCCTCGGCGGGGGGGGTGATGAGCAGTTCTTC. It codes for CANSALGGGGDEQFF. The chain links TRBV24-1 to TRBJ2-1; TRBD2 agrees at 9 bases. CDR1 is KGHDR, CDR2 SFDVKD, per germline. The CDR3 totals 15 residues.